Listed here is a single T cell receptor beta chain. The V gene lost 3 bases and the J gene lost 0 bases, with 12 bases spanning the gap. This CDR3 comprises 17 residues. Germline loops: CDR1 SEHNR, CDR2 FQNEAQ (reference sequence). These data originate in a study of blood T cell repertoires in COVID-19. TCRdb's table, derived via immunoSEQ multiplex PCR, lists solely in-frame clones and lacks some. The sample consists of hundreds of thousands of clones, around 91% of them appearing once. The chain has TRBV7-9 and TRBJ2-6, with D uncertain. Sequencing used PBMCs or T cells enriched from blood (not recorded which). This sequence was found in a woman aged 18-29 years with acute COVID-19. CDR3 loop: CASSLSYRSSGANVLTF. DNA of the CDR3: TGTGCCAGCAGCTTGAGCTACAGAAGCTCTGGGGCCAACGTCCTGACTTTC.